Shown below are 30 T cell receptor beta chains from a single sample sequenced in a study of cytomegalovirus exposure and HLA in healthy donors. PCR involved 60 Vbeta and 13 Jbeta primers. The assay was immunoSEQ multiplex PCR, and TCRdb's table has in-frame clones only and misses some. This table has around 200,000 clones, 60% to 80% appearing once. Material for sequencing was PBMCs. The receptors stem from a man between 40 and 49 years old in good health and CMV-seronegative.

The table lists this clone with a count of one. The chain recombines TRBV5-1 with TRBJ1-1, with 8 positions matching TRBD1. CDR3 length: 15 residues. CDR1 and CDR2 from the germline V gene are SGHRS and YFSETQ. V lost 4 bases and J lost 5; bases outside the gene matches: 10. CDR3 coding DNA: TGCGCCAGCAGCCCGGCCCCAGGGGGCCTGACTGAAGCTTTCTTT. It encodes CASSPAPGGLTEAFF.

The chain is built from TRBV30 and TRBJ1-1, with 8 bases aligning to TRBD1. This CDR3 is built from 15 residues. Losses at the gene ends were 4 bases for V and 0 bases for J; bases not matched to a gene: 7. Germline loops: CDR1 GTSNPN, CDR2 SVGIG (reference sequence). The CDR3 DNA reads as TGTGCCTGGACTGGGACAGGCACCTTGAACACTGAAGCTTTCTTT. Residues: CAWTGTGTLNTEAFF. Based on the CDR3 plus reference TRBV30 and TRBJ1-1, the full variable domain is SQTIHQWPATLVQPVGSPLSLECTVEGTSNPNLYWYRQAAGRGLQLLFYSVGIGQISSEVPQNLSASRPQDRQFILSSKKLLLSDSGFYLCAWTGTGTLNTEAFFGQGTRLTVV.

This clone was counted a few times. This chain links TRBV6-6 with TRBJ2-7; 9 nucleotides align to TRBD2. The V gene end was trimmed by 5 bases and the J gene end by 7 bases; junction bases not matched to a gene: 6. Germline loops: CDR1 MNHNY, CDR2 SVGAGI (reference sequence). The CDR3 is made up of 13 amino acids. CDR3: CASSLGLAREQYF. The CDR3, as DNA: TGTGCCAGCAGTCTCGGACTAGCGAGGGAGCAGTACTTC.

This clone has just a few counts. The chain combines TRBV18 with TRBJ1-1; 7 bases fit TRBD1. CDR1 KGHSH and CDR2 LQKENI come from the germline V gene. The V gene end was trimmed by 6 bases and the J gene end by 1 base; junction bases not matched to a gene: 11. The CDR3 is made up of 16 amino acids. CDR3 in DNA: TGTGCCAGCTCCCAAGGGGGCGGGACAGCGAACACTGAAGCTTTCTTT. This translates into CASSQGGGTANTEAFF.

This chain links TRBV30 with TRBJ1-5; possibly TRBD1 for D (6 bases). V was shortened by 2 bases and J by 4 bases, with 15 bases between the two germline ends. The germline gives CDR1 GTSNPN, CDR2 SVGIG (reference sequence). The CDR3 runs to 15 residues. CDR3 amino acids: CAWSSGTGSNQPQHF. Here the CDR3 DNA reads TGTGCCTGGAGTTCTGGAACAGGGAGTAATCAGCCCCAGCATTTT.

This clone was picked up a small number of times. The V gene is TRBV19, the J gene TRBJ2-2; 11 bases agree with TRBD2. Per the germline V gene, CDR1 is LNHDA and CDR2 is SQIVND (reference sequence). The CDR3 is made up of 20 amino acids. Trimming took 2 bases from V and 1 from J; bases not matched to a gene: 12. CDR3 sequence reads: CASSINWMTSGTLNTGELFF. The CDR3 DNA reads TGTGCCAGTAGTATAAATTGGATGACTAGCGGGACCTTGAACACCGGGGAGCTGTTTTTT. Together with reference TRBV19 and TRBJ2-2, the CDR3 gives the full variable domain: DGGITQSPKYLFRKEGQNVTLSCEQNLNHDAMYWYRQDPGQGLRLIYYSQIVNDFQKGDIAEGYSVSREKKESFPLTVTSAQKNPTAFYLCASSINWMTSGTLNTGELFFGEGSRLTVL.

Regarding this clone: The sample holds other DNA sequences that translate to the same CDR3. The chain carries TRBV4-1 and TRBJ2-3, with 8 positions matching TRBD2. V shed 0 bases and J 0 bases; nucleotides not matched to a gene: 2. CDR1 and CDR2 (germline): MGHRA, YSYEKL. The CDR3 spans 16 residues. The CDR3 bases are TGCGCCAGCAGCCAAGAACTAGCGGTTAGCACAGATACGCAGTATTTT. Amino acids: CASSQELAVSTDTQYF.

This clone appeared a few times. V usage is TRBV18 and J usage is TRBJ2-5, with TRBD2 as a possible D gene (5 bases). The DNA end is more similar to TRBJ2-7, so the J call may be wrong. The CDR3 loop spans 15 amino acids. Germline lookup yields CDR1 KGHSH and CDR2 LQKENI. CDR3 in amino acids: CASSPREGRTYEQYF. CDR3 sequence (DNA): TGTGCCAGCTCACCACGTGAGGGAAGGACCTACGAGCAGTACTTC.

This clone was counted only a few times. This same CDR3 is encoded by further DNA sequences in the sample. CDR3 coding DNA: TGCAGCGTAGGTCAGGGGACAGATACGCAGTATTTT. Residues: CSVGQGTDTQYF. The chain employs TRBV29-1 and TRBJ2-3; perhaps TRBD1 as D (6 bases). The CDR3 extends over 12 amino acids. With 6 bases removed from V and 3 bases from J, the gap between germline ends came to 10 bases. Germline CDR1 is SQVTM and CDR2 is ANQGSEA.

The chain is built from TRBV27 and TRBJ1-1; the match to TRBD1 covers 8 bases. Germline CDR1 and CDR2: MNHEY and SMNVEV (reference sequence). V was pared by 3 bases and J by 1 base, with 4 bases of the junction left unmatched. The CDR3 is 15 residues long. CDR3 nucleotide sequence: TGTGCCAGCAGTTTTCACGGGACAGGGAACACTGAAGCTTTCTTT. Translating gives CASSFHGTGNTEAFF.

This chain joins TRBV12-2 and TRBJ2-1; TRBD2 was called by the table and not checked on the DNA. TRBV12-2 is reported as a pseudogene. This CDR3 region has 18 residues. The CDR3 DNA reads TGTGCAAGTCGCTTAGCGGGGAGTGGGAGCGGGGGGGCCGAAGAGCAGTTCTTC. Translated, it gives CASRLAGSGSGGAEEQFF.

The chain combines TRBV7-2 with TRBJ2-5, with 10 bases identical to TRBD2. CDR3 size: 15 residues. The J segment lost 6 bases and the V segment lost 3 bases, leaving 7 bases of the junction unmatched. CDR1 SGHTA and CDR2 FQGNSA come from the germline V gene. CDR3 in DNA: TGTGCCAGCAGCTTGCTCCTTAGCGGGAGGAAGACCCAGTACTTC. Translation gives CASSLLLSGRKTQYF.

The chain combines TRBV5-4 with TRBJ2-7, with TRBD2 matching 7 bases. CDR1 SGHNT and CDR2 YYREEE come from the germline V gene (reference sequence). The CDR3 contains 14 residues. V shed 4 bases, J shed 4 bases, and the junction held 8 bases outside the gene matches. The CDR3 loop is CASSTISGRYEQYF. CDR3 DNA: TGTGCCAGCAGCACGATTAGCGGGCGGTACGAGCAGTACTTC.

The V and J genes are TRBV11-2 and TRBJ2-7; 10 bases are shared with TRBD2. Per the germline V gene, CDR1 is SGHAT and CDR2 is FQNNGV. The CDR3 totals 14 residues. V was clipped by 3 bases and J by 3 bases; unmatched bases: 2. The CDR3 nucleotides read TGTGCCAGCAGCTTGGCTAGCGGGGGCTACGAGCAGTACTTC. Translating gives CASSLASGGYEQYF. The full variable domain, in which reference TRBV11-2 and TRBJ2-7 provide the parts outside the CDR3, is EAGVAQSPRYKIIEKRQSVAFWCNPISGHATLYWYQQILGQGPKLLIQFQNNGVVDDSQLPKDRFSAERLKGVDSTLKIQPAKLEDSAVYLCASSLASGGYEQYFGPGTRLTVT.

The chain has TRBV6-6 and TRBJ1-2; D is uncertain. V was pared by 6 bases and J by 0 bases, with 5 bases between. Germline-derived CDR1 and CDR2 are MNHNY and SVGAGI (reference sequence). The CDR3 contains 12 residues. The CDR3 bases are TGTGCCAGCAGGGCCTCTAACTATGGCTACACCTTC. It specifies CASRASNYGYTF.

This clone is a singleton in its sample. J is TRBJ2-3 and V is TRBV11-1, with 8 bases aligning to TRBD2. CDR1 is SGHAT and CDR2 is FQDESV in the germline V gene (reference sequence). The V and J ends lost 5 bases and 2 bases, in that order; junction bases with no gene match: 9. This CDR3 contains 16 residues. The CDR3 bases are TGTGCCAGCAGCCCCCTAGCGGGTGATAACACAGATACGCAGTATTTT. Amino acids: CASSPLAGDNTDTQYF.

The chain carries TRBV6-5 and TRBJ1-5; possible D gene TRBD1, 5 bases. CDR1 and CDR2 (germline): MNHEY, SVGAGI. CDR3 length: 13 amino acids. V was trimmed by 6 bases and J by 6 bases, leaving 12 bases between them. The CDR3 here is CASSTGPLQPQHF. DNA for the CDR3: TGTGCCAGCAGCACAGGTCCTCTTCAGCCCCAGCATTTT.

About this clone itself: A junction boundary mismatches the germline segment, possibly from a read error. The genes are TRBV7-9 and TRBJ2-1, with 13 bases lining up with TRBD2. The CDR3 extends over 16 amino acids. Germline loops: CDR1 SEHNR, CDR2 FQNEAQ (reference sequence). CDR3 bases: TGTTCCAGCAGCCGCGGACTAGCGGGAGCGGTACATGAGCAGTTCTTC. Its protein is CSSSRGLAGAVHEQFF.

The chain couples TRBV6-5 to TRBJ2-7, with TRBD2 matching 14 bases. The CDR3 extends over 15 amino acids. The germline V gene has CDR1 MNHEY and CDR2 SVGAGI. Germline trimming cut 6 bases from V and 7 bases from J; bases unmatched to any gene: 8. CDR3 residues: CASSRGTSGSREQYF. The CDR3 DNA follows: TGTGCCAGCAGCCGCGGGACTAGCGGGAGTCGGGAGCAGTACTTC.

As DNA, the CDR3 is TGTGCCAGCTCTCGGGACAGGATAGAGACCCAGTACTTC. It encodes CASSRDRIETQYF. This chain connects TRBV7-2 to TRBJ2-5; 8 bases fit TRBD1. Germline values: CDR1 SGHTA, CDR2 FQGNSA. Trimming took 8 bases from V and 4 from J; bases not matched to a gene: 6. CDR3 size: 13 residues. The full variable domain, its missing parts supplied by reference TRBV7-2 and TRBJ2-5, is GAGVSQSPSNKVTEKGKDVELRCDPISGHTALYWYRQSLGQGLEFLIYFQGNSAPDKSGLPSDRFSAERTGGSVSTLTIQRTQQEDSAVYLCASSRDRIETQYFGPGTRLLVL.

This chain joins TRBV13 and TRBJ1-4; D unresolved. The CDR3 sequence is 13 residues long. Germline V gives CDR1 PRHDT, CDR2 FYEKMQ (reference sequence). The ends were cut back, 5 bases at V and 5 bases at J, with 9 bases in the middle. As DNA, the CDR3 is TGTGCCAGCAGCGGCGGGGAAAATGAAAAACTGTTTTTT. Protein: CASSGGENEKLFF.

This chain joins TRBV1 and TRBJ2-7; no check of the table's D call, TRBD1, against the DNA was made. TRBV1 is a known pseudogene. The CDR3 consists of 13 residues. The CDR3 is CTQPNSHSYEQYF. The CDR3 DNA reads TGCACCCAACCGAACAGCCACTCCTACGAGCAGTACTTC.

The chain uses TRBV30 and TRBJ2-1; 8 positions agree with TRBD2. Germline-derived CDR1 and CDR2 are GTSNPN and SVGIG (reference sequence). This CDR3 has 12 residues. Trimming cost V 4 bases and J 8 bases; bases outside gene matches: 4. The CDR3 loop reads CAWKRENYEQFF. The CDR3 region has the DNA TGTGCCTGGAAGCGGGAGAATTATGAGCAGTTCTTC.

This clone has a single count. An end of the junction differs from the germline gene, which may be a read error. The J gene is TRBJ2-7, the V gene TRBV5-1, with TRBD1 matching 9 bases. Germline values: CDR1 SGHRS, CDR2 YFSETQ. The CDR3 totals 10 residues. This CDR3 reads CASSFGTGPF. The CDR3, as DNA: TGCGCCAGCAGCTTCGGGACAGGGCCCTTC.

The V call is TRBV18, the J call TRBJ2-7, with D maybe TRBD2 (5 bases). The germline gives CDR1 KGHSH, CDR2 LQKENI. This CDR3 spans 14 amino acids. The V end lost 2 bases, the J end lost 7 bases, and 15 bases lay between the germline ends. CDR3 DNA sequence: TGTGCCAGCTCACCATCGCTGGCAGGAGGTGAGCAGTACTTC. Protein sequence: CASSPSLAGGEQYF.

The chain carries TRBV5-5 and TRBJ2-7, with TRBD2 as a possible D gene (6 bases). The CDR3 runs to 15 residues. The germline V gene has CDR1 SGHKS and CDR2 YYEKEE (reference sequence). V was clipped by 5 bases and J by 0 bases, with 15 bases between them. CDR3 in DNA: TGTGCCAGCAGTTGGGACTTCCCTAGCTCCTACGAGCAGTACTTC. Protein sequence: CASSWDFPSSYEQYF.

The chain employs TRBV29-1 and TRBJ1-1; no reliable D call. Trimming stripped 7 bases from V and 2 bases from J, with 14 bases between. CDR1 and CDR2 (germline): SQVTM, ANQGSEA. The CDR3 is 13 residues long. The CDR3 reads CSARGGPNTEAFF. CDR3 DNA sequence: TGCAGCGCCCGGGGAGGCCCTAACACTGAAGCTTTCTTT.

This clone was observed a few times. One end of the junction does not line up with germline, which may come from a read error. The sample holds other DNA sequences that translate to the same CDR3. The chain combines TRBV5-6 with TRBJ1-5, with 8 bases aligning to TRBD1. Germline V gene sequence: CDR1 SGHDT, CDR2 YYEEEE. CDR3 length: 16 amino acids. The CDR3 coding sequence is TGTGCTAGCAGGTGGCAGGGGGCGGGAAGCAATCAGCCCCAGCATTTT. This sequence encodes CASRWQGAGSNQPQHF.

This chain links TRBV11-1 with TRBJ2-5, with D possibly TRBD1 on 5 matching bases. The CDR3 spans 11 residues. V was trimmed by 5 bases and J by 5 bases, leaving 6 bases between them. Germline V CDR1 and CDR2: SGHAT, FQDESV (reference sequence). DNA of the CDR3: TGTGCCAGCAGCCCAGGGGAGACCCAGTACTTC. It translates to CASSPGETQYF.

This chain connects TRBV5-1 to TRBJ2-4; the match to TRBD1 covers 7 bases. The CDR3 contains 12 residues. Per germline, CDR1 SGHRS and CDR2 YFSETQ. Trimming at V came to 4 bases and at J to 7 bases, leaving 2 bases not matched to a gene. Here the CDR3 DNA reads TGCGCCAGCAGCCCACAGGGGAACATTCAGTACTTC. Amino acid sequence: CASSPQGNIQYF.